This T cell receptor beta chain derives from a study of T cells in Graves' hyperthyroidism and ophthalmopathy. There were TCR beta CDR3 regions amplified from RNA transcripts. HTBI primers were the set used in a first-round RT-PCR of the TCR CDR3. A single record per CDR3 protein comes from TCRdb applying MiXCR to the multiplex PCR reads. The sample includes about 520,000 distinct CDR3 sequences, about a fifth seen only once; the top ten take 26%. The patients, who ranged from 18 to 65 in age, presented with newly diagnosed hyperthyroidism lasting under 2 months. The PBMCs were taken from over 9.5 ml of fresh peripheral blood. The CDR3 sequence is 14 residues long. Germline lookup yields CDR1 MDHEN and CDR2 SYDVKM. V dropped 6 bases and J dropped 3 bases, with 11 bases sitting between them. The table lists this clonotype with many counts. Its antigen is not identified. Study findings and constraints: Most thyroid clonotypes that were expanded above 0.001 also turned up in blood.

The chain joins TRBV28 to TRBJ2-2, with D possibly called TRBD1 or TRBD2 (5 bases each). Sequencing used blood. The TCR comes from a man younger than 35 with Graves' hyperthyroidism. CDR3 coding DNA: TGTGCCAGCAGGGAGGCAGGGTACACCGGGGAGCTGTTTTTT. It codes for CASREAGYTGELFF.